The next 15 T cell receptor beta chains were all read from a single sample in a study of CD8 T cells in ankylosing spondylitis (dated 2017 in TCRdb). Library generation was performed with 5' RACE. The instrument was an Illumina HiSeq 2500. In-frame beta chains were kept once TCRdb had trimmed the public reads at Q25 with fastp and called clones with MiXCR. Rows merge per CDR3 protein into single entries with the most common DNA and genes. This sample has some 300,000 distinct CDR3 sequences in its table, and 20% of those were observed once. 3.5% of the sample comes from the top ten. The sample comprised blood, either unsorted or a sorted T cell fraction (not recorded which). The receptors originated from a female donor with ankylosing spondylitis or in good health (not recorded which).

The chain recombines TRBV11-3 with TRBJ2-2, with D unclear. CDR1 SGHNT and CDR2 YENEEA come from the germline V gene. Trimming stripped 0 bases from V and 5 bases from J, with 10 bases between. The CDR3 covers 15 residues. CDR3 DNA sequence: TGTGCCAGCAGCTTAGATTTCGGGCGGACCGGGGAGCTGTTTTTT. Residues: CASSLDFGRTGELFF.

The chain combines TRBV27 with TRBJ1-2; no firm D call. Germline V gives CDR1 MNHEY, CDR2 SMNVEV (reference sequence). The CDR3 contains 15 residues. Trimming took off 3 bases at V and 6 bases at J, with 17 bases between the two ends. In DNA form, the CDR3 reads TGTGCCAGCAGTTTTACCCCTCCGGGTCGAGATGGCTACACCTTC. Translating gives CASSFTPPGRDGYTF.

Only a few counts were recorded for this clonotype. CDR3 amino acids: CSASLGTGDYEQYF. The CDR3 bases are TGCAGTGCTAGTCTTGGGACAGGGGACTACGAGCAGTACTTC. The chain links TRBV20-1 to TRBJ2-7, with 10 bases matching TRBD1. Germline V gene lookup returns CDR1 DFQATT and CDR2 SNEGSKA (reference sequence). The CDR3 sequence is 14 residues long. With V trimmed by 3 bases and J by 3 bases, 5 bases remained unmatched.

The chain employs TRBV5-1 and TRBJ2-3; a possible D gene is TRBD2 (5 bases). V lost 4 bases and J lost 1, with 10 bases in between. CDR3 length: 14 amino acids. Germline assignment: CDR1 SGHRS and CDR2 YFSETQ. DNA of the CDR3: TGCGCCAGCAGCCGTACTAGAGGCACAGATACGCAGTATTTT. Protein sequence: CASSRTRGTDTQYF.

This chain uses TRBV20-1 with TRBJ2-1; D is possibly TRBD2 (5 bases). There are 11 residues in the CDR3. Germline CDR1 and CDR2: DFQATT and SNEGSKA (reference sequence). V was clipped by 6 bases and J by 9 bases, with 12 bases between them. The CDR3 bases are TGCAGTGCCAAGTCGGGGTGTGAGCAGTTCTTC. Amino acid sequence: CSAKSGCEQFF.

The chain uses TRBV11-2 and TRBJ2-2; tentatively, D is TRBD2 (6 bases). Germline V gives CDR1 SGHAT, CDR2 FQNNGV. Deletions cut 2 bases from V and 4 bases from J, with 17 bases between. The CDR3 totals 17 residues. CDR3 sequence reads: CASSLPDNWRVTGELFF. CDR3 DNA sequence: TGTGCCAGCAGCTTACCAGATAATTGGAGGGTCACCGGGGAGCTGTTTTTT.

The CDR3 protein is CASSRDRADTQYF. The CDR3 bases are TGCGCCAGCAGCCGGGACAGGGCAGATACGCAGTATTTT. The chain employs TRBV5-1 and TRBJ2-3; TRBD1 aligns across 9 bases. Germline V CDR1 and CDR2: SGHRS, YFSETQ. V lost 4 bases to trimming and J lost 4 bases; unmatched junction nucleotides: 1. The CDR3 length is 13 residues.

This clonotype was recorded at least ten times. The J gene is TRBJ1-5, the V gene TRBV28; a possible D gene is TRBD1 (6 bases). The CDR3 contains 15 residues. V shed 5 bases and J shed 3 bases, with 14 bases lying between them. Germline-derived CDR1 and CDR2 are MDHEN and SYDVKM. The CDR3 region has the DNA TGTGCCAGCAGTATTGGAGGGGGTCCCAATCAGCCCCAGCATTTT. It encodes CASSIGGGPNQPQHF.

CDR3 protein: CASSRPDIAFGYTF. DNA of the CDR3: TGTGCCAGCTCACGCCCGGATATCGCGTTCGGCTACACCTTC. This chain uses TRBV18 with TRBJ1-2; D gene uncertain. CDR1 and CDR2 from the germline V gene are KGHSH and LQKENI. This CDR3 has 14 residues. The germline V and J ends were trimmed by 4 bases and 8 bases, with 17 bases remaining between them.

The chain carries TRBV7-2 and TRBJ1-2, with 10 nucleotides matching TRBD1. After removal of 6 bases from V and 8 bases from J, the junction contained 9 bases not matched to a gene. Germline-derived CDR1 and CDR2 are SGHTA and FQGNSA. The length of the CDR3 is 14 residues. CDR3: CASRIRTGGLGYTF. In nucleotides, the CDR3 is TGTGCCAGCAGGATTAGGACAGGGGGTCTCGGCTACACCTTC.

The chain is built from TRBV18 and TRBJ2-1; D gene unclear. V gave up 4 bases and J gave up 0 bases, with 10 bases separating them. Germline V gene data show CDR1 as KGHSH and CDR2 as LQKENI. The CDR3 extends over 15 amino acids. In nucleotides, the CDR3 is TGTGCCAGCTCACGCGACGGAAGCTCCTACAATGAGCAGTTCTTC. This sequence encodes CASSRDGSSYNEQFF. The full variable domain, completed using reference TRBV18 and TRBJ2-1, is NAGVMQNPRHLVRRRGQEARLRCSPMKGHSHVYWYRQLPEEGLKFMVYLQKENIIDESGMPKERFSAEFPKEGPSILRIQQVVRGDSAAYFCASSRDGSSYNEQFFGPGTRLTVL.

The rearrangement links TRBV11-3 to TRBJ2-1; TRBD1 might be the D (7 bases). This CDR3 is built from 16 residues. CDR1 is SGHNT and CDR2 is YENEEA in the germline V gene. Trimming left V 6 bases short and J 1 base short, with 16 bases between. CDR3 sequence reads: CASSSRGERSYNEQFF. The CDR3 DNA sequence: TGTGCCAGCAGTTCCAGGGGGGAAAGGTCCTACAATGAGCAGTTCTTC.

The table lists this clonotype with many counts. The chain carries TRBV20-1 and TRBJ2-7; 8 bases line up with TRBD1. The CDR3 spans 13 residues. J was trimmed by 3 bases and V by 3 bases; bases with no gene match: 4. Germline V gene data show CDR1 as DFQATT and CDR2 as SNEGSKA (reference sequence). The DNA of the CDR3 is TGCAGTGCTAGTCCGGGACAGGACTACGAGCAGTACTTC. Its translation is CSASPGQDYEQYF.

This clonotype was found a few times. The CDR3 nucleotides read TGTGCCAGCAGCTACACGGGACAGGGAGGAACTGAAGCTTTCTTT. Translation gives CASSYTGQGGTEAFF. The V call is TRBV7-2, the J call TRBJ1-1; TRBD1 matches 9 bases. There are 15 residues in the CDR3. The V and J ends lost 4 bases and 5 bases, in that order; junction bases with no gene match: 8. The V gene's germline CDR1 is SGHTA and CDR2 FQGNSA.

CDR3 in amino acids: CASSLGAGSGYTF. In DNA, the CDR3 is TGCGCCAGCAGCTTGGGGGCAGGGAGTGGCTACACCTTC. This chain links TRBV5-1 with TRBJ1-2; D perhaps matches TRBD1 (5 bases). Per the germline V gene, CDR1 is SGHRS and CDR2 is YFSETQ. This CDR3 contains 13 residues. V was trimmed by 0 bases and J by 7 bases, leaving 10 bases between them.